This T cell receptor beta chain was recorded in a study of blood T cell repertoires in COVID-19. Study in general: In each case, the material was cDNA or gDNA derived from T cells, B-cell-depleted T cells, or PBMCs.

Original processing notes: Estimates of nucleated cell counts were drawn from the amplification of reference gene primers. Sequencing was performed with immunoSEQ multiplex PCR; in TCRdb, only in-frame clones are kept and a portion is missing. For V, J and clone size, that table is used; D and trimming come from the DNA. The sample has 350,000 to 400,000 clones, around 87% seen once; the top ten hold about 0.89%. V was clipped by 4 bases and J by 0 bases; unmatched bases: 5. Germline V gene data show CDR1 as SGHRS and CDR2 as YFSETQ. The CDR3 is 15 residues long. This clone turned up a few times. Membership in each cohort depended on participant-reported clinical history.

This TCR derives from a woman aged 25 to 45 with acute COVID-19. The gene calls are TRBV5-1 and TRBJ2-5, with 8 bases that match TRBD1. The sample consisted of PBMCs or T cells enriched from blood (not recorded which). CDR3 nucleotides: TGCGCCAGCAGCCGACCGACAGGGGACCAAGAGACCCAGTACTTC. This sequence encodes CASSRPTGDQETQYF.